This TCR beta chain was identified in a study of T cells after yellow fever vaccination. The study's findings and limits: Boosting was followed by the reappearance of most primary-vaccination clones (roughly 96% CD4, roughly 90% CD8). There was a small share of clonotypes that showed up in both the CD4 and CD8 compartments. Faster peaking, at day 5 versus 15, marked a secondary response that was weaker.

This CDR3 region has 15 residues. Germline V lookup: CDR1 LNHDA, CDR2 SQIVND (reference sequence). V shed 6 bases, J shed 5 bases, and the junction held 10 bases outside the gene matches. By 5'RACE template switching, TCR cDNA was produced, with a universal primer site and UMIs added in the process. TCRdb itself ran the 5' RACE reads through MiXCR, one entry per CDR3 protein. Here the sample spans about 130,000 distinct CDR3 sequences, 7.5% to 10% being singletons. Turning to this clonotype: What it recognizes is unknown.

The starting material was CD8+ T cells sorted from PBMCs, obtained on the day of the yellow fever booster vaccination. This TCR was sampled from a man aged 18 to 30 who received the YFV17D yellow fever vaccine. The genes are TRBV19 and TRBJ1-5, with TRBD1 identical over 7 bases. The CDR3: CASSGQARWDQPQHF. The DNA for the CDR3 is TGTGCCAGTAGCGGACAGGCTCGATGGGATCAGCCCCAGCATTTT.